The 21 T cell receptor beta chains given below trace back to one sample, sequenced in a study of blood T cell repertoires in COVID-19. Sequencing used immunoSEQ multiplex PCR; TCRdb keeps in-frame clones, though not all of them. The table lists 40,000 to 45,000 clones, roughly 90% of them singletons. Sequences were obtained from peripheral blood. The source is a man aged 55 to 70 with active COVID-19.

The chain uses TRBV19 and TRBJ2-1; 10 bases map to TRBD2. Germline CDR1 LNHDA, CDR2 SQIVND (reference sequence). Trimming cost V 10 bases and J 7 bases; bases outside gene matches: 7. The CDR3 length is 13 residues. The CDR3 nucleotides are TGTGCCACCAAAGCTAGCGGGAGAAATGAGCAGTTCTTC. Translating it yields CATKASGRNEQFF.

This chain connects TRBV6-5 to TRBJ2-7; TRBD1 agrees at 8 bases. Germline trimming cut 6 bases from V and 2 bases from J; bases unmatched to any gene: 6. From germline, CDR1 is MNHEY and CDR2 SVGAGI. The CDR3 is made up of 14 amino acids. CDR3 region: CASSFRDRTYEQYF. The DNA for the CDR3 is TGTGCCAGCAGCTTCCGGGACAGGACCTACGAGCAGTACTTC.

This clone occurred a few times. The chain employs TRBV6-1 and TRBJ2-3; D call uncertain. The CDR3 runs to 14 residues. V was shortened by 3 bases and J by 2 bases, with 9 bases between the two germline ends. CDR1 is MNHNS and CDR2 is SASEGT in the germline V gene. In DNA, the CDR3 is TGTGCCAGCAGTGACAGTAAATCCACAGATACGCAGTATTTT. This sequence encodes CASSDSKSTDTQYF.

This chain joins TRBV28 and TRBJ2-1, with TRBD1 as a possible D gene (5 bases). V gave up 2 bases and J gave up 7 bases, with 12 bases separating them. Germline V CDR1 and CDR2: MDHEN, SYDVKM. CDR3 length equals 14 residues. The CDR3 DNA follows: TGTGCCAGCAGTTTAGGCAGGGTTATGAATGAGCAGTTCTTC. Translating gives CASSLGRVMNEQFF.

This chain joins TRBV18 and TRBJ2-5, with 10 bases fitting TRBD2. The ends lost 3 bases at V and 5 bases at J; junction bases unmatched: 12. Germline lookup yields CDR1 KGHSH and CDR2 LQKENI. The CDR3 totals 17 residues. The CDR3 DNA is TGTGCCAGCTCACCCTTAGCCCAGCGGGAGGGCCTGGAGACCCAGTACTTC. Translation gives CASSPLAQREGLETQYF.

The V and J genes are TRBV5-1 and TRBJ1-4; 8 positions match TRBD1. This CDR3 is 14 amino acids long. V dropped 1 base and J dropped 7; count of bases not matched to a gene: 3. CDR1 is SGHRS and CDR2 is YFSETQ in the germline V gene. CDR3: CASSLTGGLEKLFF. The CDR3 DNA reads as TGCGCCAGCAGCTTGACAGGGGGGCTTGAAAAACTGTTTTTT.

The chain employs TRBV11-2 and TRBJ2-7; 13 nucleotides agree with TRBD2. The CDR3 has 14 residues. Germline loops: CDR1 SGHAT, CDR2 FQNNGV. V shed 3 bases and J 4 bases; nucleotides not matched to a gene: 0. The CDR3 DNA follows: TGTGCCAGCAGCTTGGGACTAGCGGGATACGAGCAGTACTTC. Translated: CASSLGLAGYEQYF.

This rearrangement joins TRBV6-5 to TRBJ2-5, with TRBD1 identical over 7 bases. CDR1 MNHEY and CDR2 SVGAGI come from the germline V gene. The CDR3 contains 13 residues. V trimming: 8 bases; J trimming: 5 bases; junction bases outside the gene matches: 8. CDR3 sequence reads: CASLGGARETQYF. CDR3 in DNA: TGTGCCAGCTTAGGGGGCGCGCGGGAGACCCAGTACTTC.

This chain joins TRBV5-1 and TRBJ1-2; 7 positions agree with TRBD1. CDR1 SGHRS and CDR2 YFSETQ come from the germline V gene. CDR3 size: 15 residues. The ends lost 0 bases at V and 5 bases at J; junction bases unmatched: 7. CDR3 DNA: TGCGCCAGCAGCTTGGTGGCAGGGGGTCGGTATGGCTACACCTTC. This encodes CASSLVAGGRYGYTF.

This chain joins TRBV5-1 and TRBJ2-3; the match to TRBD2 covers 9 bases. The ends lost 7 bases at V and 0 bases at J; junction bases unmatched: 3. CDR3 length: 14 residues. Germline assignment: CDR1 SGHRS and CDR2 YFSETQ. The DNA of the CDR3 is TGCGCCAGCGGACTAGCGCTTAGCACAGATACGCAGTATTTT. It codes for CASGLALSTDTQYF. Based on the CDR3 plus reference TRBV5-1 and TRBJ2-3, the full variable domain is KAGVTQTPRYLIKTRGQQVTLSCSPISGHRSVSWYQQTPGQGLQFLFEYFSETQRNKGNFPGRFSGRQFSNSRSEMNVSTLELGDSALYLCASGLALSTDTQYFGPGTRLTVL.

The chain recombines TRBV12-3 or TRBV12-4 with TRBJ2-1, with D hard to call. This CDR3 is 11 amino acids long. V lost 3 bases, J lost 8 bases, and 5 bases lay in between. This chain's CDR3 is CASSFLYEQFF. The CDR3, as DNA: TGTGCCAGCAGTTTTCTCTATGAGCAGTTCTTC.

This chain connects TRBV6-1 to TRBJ2-1; TRBD2 matches 10 bases. Germline assignment: CDR1 MNHNS and CDR2 SASEGT. The CDR3 consists of 16 residues. V trimming: 2 bases; J trimming: 7 bases; junction bases outside the gene matches: 8. The CDR3 region is CASSERPSGSGNEQFF. In DNA, the CDR3 is TGTGCCAGCAGTGAACGCCCTAGCGGGAGTGGGAATGAGCAGTTCTTC.

Only one count was recorded for this clone. The chain joins TRBV5-5 to TRBJ1-5, with a weak D call TRBD1 (6 bases). Germline-derived CDR1 and CDR2 are SGHKS and YYEKEE (reference sequence). The V gene lost 4 bases and the J gene lost 3 bases, with 11 bases spanning the gap. This CDR3 has 14 residues. CDR3 region: CASSEDSNNQPQHF. Written as DNA, the CDR3 is TGTGCCAGCAGCGAGGACAGCAACAATCAGCCCCAGCATTTT.

With respect to this clone: Other nucleotide sequences in the sample specify the same CDR3. As DNA, the CDR3 is TGTGCCAGCTCACAGGGACAGCGGAACACTGAAGCTTTCTTT. Residues: CASSQGQRNTEAFF. The gene calls are TRBV18 and TRBJ1-1; TRBD1 aligns across 7 bases. Trimming took 4 bases from V and 1 from J; bases not matched to a gene: 3. This CDR3 has 14 amino acids. Per germline, CDR1 KGHSH and CDR2 LQKENI.

The rearrangement uses TRBV7-2 and TRBJ2-1, with TRBD2 matching over 12 bases. V shed 5 bases, J shed 7 bases, and the junction held 9 bases outside the gene matches. Per germline, CDR1 SGHTA and CDR2 FQGNSA. This CDR3 spans 16 amino acids. CDR3 loop: CASSITGTSGLNEQFF. The CDR3 region has the DNA TGTGCCAGCAGCATAACCGGGACTAGCGGGCTTAATGAGCAGTTCTTC.

V and J are TRBV2 and TRBJ1-5; D unresolved. Trimming took off 6 bases at V and 0 bases at J, with 3 bases between the two ends. The V gene's germline CDR1 is SNHLY and CDR2 FYNNEI. The CDR3 loop spans 12 amino acids. The CDR3 loop reads CASSYSNQPQHF. The CDR3 coding sequence is TGTGCCAGCAGCTATAGCAATCAGCCCCAGCATTTT.

The V and J genes are TRBV6-5 and TRBJ2-1, with 12 bases identical to TRBD2. The CDR3 is 15 residues long. Germline V gene sequence: CDR1 MNHEY, CDR2 SVGAGI. With 6 bases clipped from V and 8 bases from J, the junction kept 8 bases outside the gene matches. This CDR3 is CASSPTSGSLYEQFF. As DNA, the CDR3 is TGTGCCAGCAGCCCGACTAGCGGGAGCTTGTATGAGCAGTTCTTC.

The gene calls are TRBV4-2 and TRBJ2-1; D is perhaps TRBD1 (5 bases). From germline, CDR1 is LGHNA and CDR2 YNFKEQ. This CDR3 is 15 amino acids long. V lost 1 base, J lost 3 bases, and 10 bases lay in between. The CDR3 DNA sequence: TGTGCCAGCAGCCAAGTGGGGCGTCTCTACAATGAGCAGTTCTTC. Amino acid sequence: CASSQVGRLYNEQFF.

The chain links TRBV7-9 to TRBJ2-5; TRBD1 aligns across 8 bases. There are 14 residues in the CDR3. Germline CDR1 reads SEHNR; CDR2 reads FQNEAQ (reference sequence). With 1 base clipped from V and 5 bases from J, the junction kept 3 bases outside the gene matches. This chain's CDR3 is CASSLVQGAETQYF. The CDR3 region has the DNA TGTGCCAGCAGCTTAGTTCAGGGGGCCGAGACCCAGTACTTC.

CDR3 sequence (DNA): TGTGCCAGCACTCCTAGCGGAAGCTCTGGGGCCAACGTCCTGACTTTC. It specifies CASTPSGSSGANVLTF. This chain connects TRBV11-2 to TRBJ2-6; 7 bases match TRBD2. V gave up 7 bases and J gave up 0 bases; unmatched junction bases: 6. The germline V gene encodes CDR1 SGHAT and CDR2 FQNNGV. The CDR3 contains 16 residues.

This chain links TRBV18 with TRBJ1-6; 8 bases are shared with TRBD1. The germline V gene encodes CDR1 KGHSH and CDR2 LQKENI. J gave up 6 bases and V 5 bases, and 3 bases lay outside the gene matches. CDR3 size: 14 residues. CDR3 nucleotides: TGTGCCAGCTCAGCCGGGACAGGTAATTCACCCCTCCACTTT. Translating it yields CASSAGTGNSPLHF.